A selection of T cell receptor beta chains follows, all from one sample in a study of multiple sclerosis patients with progressive multifocal leukoencephalopathy. TCRdb keeps only in-frame clones here, not all; method: immunoSEQ multiplex PCR. This sample has about 31,000 clones, with roughly 90% found just once. This specimen consisted of PBMCs, obtained from a patient treated with natalizumab. These receptors were taken from a woman aged 40 to 49 with progressive multifocal leukoencephalopathy. The CDR3 runs from the conserved cysteine through the conserved F or W. Each record gives: J gene, D gene, clone size, V gene, CDR3 DNA, CDR3 protein. A D gene is named only where the DNA matches it firmly. The size of a clone is reported for some rows only, either as once, few or many, or as a class for expanded clones.

>TRBJ2-2|TRBD2|NA|TRBV9
TGTGCCAGCAGCGTACTAGCGGGAGGAACGAACACCGGGGAGCTGGTTTTT
CASSVLAGGTNTGELVF
>TRBJ1-2|NA|NA|TRBV5-8
TGTGCCAGCAGGACCGACAGGAACTATGGCTACACCTTC
CASRTDRNYGYTF
>TRBJ2-7|TRBD1|few|TRBV5-6
TGTGCCAGCAGCCCCCCGGTCCGGGGACAGGGGGCCTACGAGCAGTACTTC
CASSPPVRGQGAYEQYF
>TRBJ2-5|NA|NA|TRBV6-6
TGTGCCAGCAGTTACGTCTCTGAGACCCAGTACTTC
CASSYVSETQYF
>TRBJ2-3|TRBD2|once|TRBV7-6
TGTGCCAGCAGCCAGAGGACTAGCGGGGTCACTAGCACAGATACGCAGTATTTT
CASSQRTSGVTSTDTQYF
>TRBJ2-3|NA|NA|TRBV29-1
TGCAGCGCGACCACCCATGACACAGATACGCAGTATTTT
CSATTHDTDTQYF
>TRBJ1-3|NA|NA|TRBV7-6
TGTGCCAGCAGCTTAGTGGCAGGCAGCTCTGGAAACACCATATATTTT
CASSLVAGSSGNTIYF
>TRBJ1-1|NA|once|TRBV5-8
TGTGCCAGCAGCCAGCTCAGGGGACCAGGGGACACTGAAGCTTTCTTT
CASSQLRGPGDTEAFF
>TRBJ2-3|TRBD2|NA|TRBV14
TGTGCCAGCAGCCATCCGGGACTAGCGGGAGGAACAGATACGCAGTATTTT
CASSHPGLAGGTDTQYF
>TRBJ2-5|NA|NA|TRBV5-6
TGTGCCAGCAGCTTGAGGGAGACCCAGTACTTC
CASSLRETQYF
>TRBJ1-4|TRBD1|NA|TRBV25-1
TGTGCCAGCAGGCGGACAGGATCTAATGAAAAACTGTTTTTT
CASRRTGSNEKLFF
>TRBJ1-2|NA|NA|TRBV19
TGTGCCAGTAGGGAGCGGGGGGCGGTCGGCTACACCTTC
CASRERGAVGYTF
>TRBJ2-7|TRBD1|NA|TRBV7-9
TGTGCCAGCAGTGGGACAGGTAAATACGAGCAGTACTTC
CASSGTGKYEQYF
>TRBJ1-1|NA|few|TRBV21-1
TGTGCCAGCAGCAAAGCGGCACAGGGAGGGAAGACTGAAGCTTTCTTT
CASSKAAQGGKTEAFF
>TRBJ2-3|NA|NA|TRBV10-1
TGCGCCAGCAGTGACTGCGGCGCCCAAGATACGCAGTATTTT
CASSDCGAQDTQYF
>TRBJ1-2|TRBD1|once|TRBV2
TGTGCCAGCAGTGGGACAGGCTATGGCTACACCTTC
CASSGTGYGYTF
>TRBJ2-7|TRBD1|NA|TRBV5-5
TGTGCCAGCAGCTTCCGACAGGGTATCGAGCAGTACTTC
CASSFRQGIEQYF
>TRBJ2-2|NA|few|TRBV27
TGTGCCAGCAGTCTATTAGATAGGGGGTACGGGGAGCTGTTTTTT
CASSLLDRGYGELFF
>TRBJ1-3|NA|NA|TRBV10-3
TGTGCCATCAGTGAGTCGATAGCTAAGAACACCATATATTTT
CAISESIAKNTIYF
>TRBJ2-3|NA|NA|TRBV10-1
TGCGCCAGCAGTGACGGTGGGGGTAGAACAGATACGCAGTATTTT
CASSDGGGRTDTQYF
>TRBJ2-5|NA|NA|TRBV18
TGTGCCAGCTCCCCTCAGGGGATAGAGACCCAGTACTTC
CASSPQGIETQYF
>TRBJ1-6|TRBD1|NA|TRBV5-1
TGCGCCAGCAGCCATGGACAGGGTTTTTCACCCCTCCACTTT
CASSHGQGFSPLHF
>TRBJ1-2|NA|NA|TRBV7-9
TGTGCCAGCACTCTGGGGGCGGACCCCCTCTATGGCTACACCTTC
CASTLGADPLYGYTF
>TRBJ2-7|TRBD2|NA|TRBV30
TGTGCCTGGAGTGTGGGGGGGTACGAGCAGTACTTC
CAWSVGGYEQYF
>TRBJ1-2|NA|NA|TRBV5-6
TGTGCCAGCAGCTTGGATGGGACAAACTATGGCTACACCTTC
CASSLDGTNYGYTF
>TRBJ1-2|NA|NA|TRBV28
TGTGCCAGCAGCCCCCAGGGCGCCTATGGCTACACCTTC
CASSPQGAYGYTF
>TRBJ2-7|NA|NA|TRBV2
TGTGCCAGCAGTGATTATCTGCAGGGTCGTGAGCAGTACTTC
CASSDYLQGREQYF
>TRBJ1-1|NA|NA|TRBV2
TGTGCCAGCAGTGCGTCTACCGTGAACACTGAAGCTTTCTTT
CASSASTVNTEAFF
>TRBJ2-3|NA|NA|TRBV4-3
TGCGCCAGCAGCCAAGATGGGGGGCGGACAGATACGCAGTATTTT
CASSQDGGRTDTQYF
>TRBJ2-3|NA|NA|TRBV9
TGTGCCAGCAGAGGAAACACAGATACGCAGTATTTT
CASRGNTDTQYF
>TRBJ2-2|NA|NA|TRBV6-5
TGTGCCAGCGAGGGGACGTCGGCCGGGGAGCTGTTTTTT
CASEGTSAGELFF
>TRBJ1-4|NA|NA|TRBV4-3
TGCGCCAGCAGCCAAGATGATCCAACAACTAATGAAAAACTGTTTTTT
CASSQDDPTTNEKLFF
>TRBJ2-7|NA|once|TRBV29-1
TGCAGCGTTGTAATAGGGTTCGAGCAGTACTTC
CSVVIGFEQYF
>TRBJ1-1|NA|NA|TRBV28
TGTGCCAGCAGTTTAGGGGGGGCCATGAGGACTGAAGCTTTCTTT
CASSLGGAMRTEAFF
>TRBJ2-7|NA|NA|TRBV21-1
TGTGCCAGCAGCAAAGCGCAACTAGCGGGGGGGCACCGCGGGTCCTACGAGCAGTACTTC
CASSKAQLAGGHRGSYEQYF
>TRBJ1-1|NA|NA|TRBV5-6
TGTGCCAGCAGCCCCAGGGTCGTCGGGACTGAAGCTTTCTTT
CASSPRVVGTEAFF
>TRBJ2-4|NA|NA|TRBV4-3
TGCGCCAGCAGCCAAGACCCGGGACCCAGGTCAGCCAAAAACATTCAGTACTTC
CASSQDPGPRSAKNIQYF
>TRBJ2-2|NA|NA|TRBV5-1
TGCGCCAGCAGCTTGTTCGGAGGAACGGACACCGGGAAGCTGTTTTTT
CASSLFGGTDTGKLFF
>TRBJ1-1|TRBD1|NA|TRBV10-3
TGTGCCATCAGTGGGGGACAGGGAAGCACTGAAGCTTTCTTT
CAISGGQGSTEAFF
>TRBJ1-5|TRBD1|NA|TRBV30
TGTGCCTGGAGTCGACAGGGGTTTCAGCCCCAGCATTTT
CAWSRQGFQPQHF
>TRBJ2-7|TRBD1|NA|TRBV19
TGTGCCAGTAGTCGAGCCGGGACAGCCTCCAGGGAGCAGTACTTC
CASSRAGTASREQYF
>TRBJ2-3|NA|NA|TRBV7-2
TGTGCCACCTTCGCCGGGGGCACAGATACGCAGTATTTT
CATFAGGTDTQYF
>TRBJ2-7|TRBD2|NA|TRBV18
TGTGCCAGCTCACCACGCACCAGCGGGAGCTCCTACGAGCAGTACTTC
CASSPRTSGSSYEQYF
>TRBJ1-5|TRBD1|NA|TRBV7-2
TGTGCCAGCAGCTTAGGACAGGGCAGGGGCAATCAGCCCCAGCATTTT
CASSLGQGRGNQPQHF
>TRBJ2-6|TRBD1|NA|TRBV19
TGTGCCAGTACCGCGAGGGACAGGGCAATGGCTGGGGCCAACGTCCTGACTTTC
CASTARDRAMAGANVLTF
>TRBJ1-2|TRBD1|NA|TRBV4-2
TGTGCCAGCAGCCAAGATTTGCAGGGGGCTTATGGCTACACCTTC
CASSQDLQGAYGYTF
>TRBJ1-2|TRBD1|NA|TRBV4-1
TGCGCCAGCAGCCAAGAGGGACAGGGGGTGGGAGGTGGCTACACCTTC
CASSQEGQGVGGGYTF
>TRBJ2-3|NA|NA|TRBV11-2
TGTGCCAGCAGCTTAGAAGACAATCGGAGGGGTACGCAGTATTTT
CASSLEDNRRGTQYF
>TRBJ1-4|NA|NA|TRBV10-1
TGCGCCAGCAGTGACGGGGGTTTTGCAACTAATGAAAAACTGTTTTTT
CASSDGGFATNEKLFF